The 24 T cell receptor beta chains below were found in one sample sequenced in a study of T cells after yellow fever vaccination. TCRdb re-called the 5' RACE reads through MiXCR, storing one row per CDR3 protein. This repertoire shows 110,000 to 150,000 distinct CDR3 sequences, under 8% found once; its top ten account for over 0.55%. The sequencing used CD4+ T cells sorted from PBMCs, collected 10 days after the yellow fever booster vaccination. Receptors were obtained from a man aged 25 to 40 who received the YFV17D yellow fever vaccine.

Many counts were recorded for this clonotype. The V and J genes are TRBV6-2 or TRBV6-3 and TRBJ1-2; D remains ambiguous. Germline CDR1 MNHEY, CDR2 SVGEGT. With 4 bases removed from V and 5 bases from J, the gap between germline ends came to 20 bases. This CDR3 contains 16 residues. DNA of the CDR3: TGTGCCAGCAGTTCCCGGACCGTTTGGGCGTCGTATGGCTACACCTTC. This translates into CASSSRTVWASYGYTF.

The chain combines TRBV12-2 with TRBJ2-3; the table calls TRBD1, which could not be checked here. TRBV12-2 is reported as a pseudogene. This CDR3 contains 17 residues. The CDR3 protein is CASRLVSRGTSTDTQYF. CDR3 sequence (DNA): TGTGCAAGTCGCTTAGTATCGCGGGGGACTAGCACAGATACGCAGTATTTT.

This clonotype was observed many times. The genes are TRBV19 and TRBJ2-2; D is perhaps TRBD1 or TRBD2 (5 bases each). The germline gives CDR1 LNHDA, CDR2 SQIVND (reference sequence). V was cut by 5 bases and J by 5 bases, with 12 bases left in between. CDR3 length equals 14 residues. In DNA form, the CDR3 reads TGTGCCAGTAGTTTCGGCGAGGGGACCGGGGAGCTGTTTTTT. Translated, it gives CASSFGEGTGELFF.

Points on this clonotype: Its ends do not fully match the called genes, so a read error is possible. The rearrangement joins TRBV2 to TRBJ2-7; 9 bases map to TRBD1. There are 14 residues in the CDR3. Germline CDR1 and CDR2: SNHLY and FYNNEI. CDR3 bases: TGTGCCAGCACCCCGGGACAGGGAGGATACGAGCTGTACTTC. Translation gives CASTPGQGGYELYF.

This chain uses TRBV12-3 or TRBV12-4 with TRBJ2-1; D may be TRBD2 (6 bases). The V gene lost 6 bases and the J gene lost 7 bases, with 16 bases spanning the gap. CDR3 size: 14 residues. In nucleotides, the CDR3 is TGTGCCAGCAGGACCGCGGGACTCGGGAATGAGCAGTTCTTC. As protein: CASRTAGLGNEQFF.

The V call is TRBV3-1, the J call TRBJ2-3, with TRBD2 identical over 7 bases. The CDR3 is made up of 17 amino acids. Germline-derived CDR1 and CDR2 are LGHDT and YNNKEL (reference sequence). V lost 0 bases to trimming and J lost 6 bases; unmatched junction nucleotides: 12. This CDR3 reads CASSQDWLADPRDTQYF. DNA of the CDR3: TGTGCCAGCAGCCAAGATTGGCTAGCGGACCCTAGGGATACGCAGTATTTT.

This clonotype occurred many times. The gene calls are TRBV14 and TRBJ2-2; D uncertain. The germline V gene encodes CDR1 SGHDN and CDR2 FVKESK. V lost 5 bases, J lost 3 bases, and 7 bases lay in between. This CDR3 spans 13 amino acids. This CDR3 reads CASSYTDTGELFF. In DNA, the CDR3 is TGTGCCAGCAGCTATACAGACACCGGGGAGCTGTTTTTT.

On this clonotype: Sequence at one end of the junction differs from germline and may be a read error. The chain recombines TRBV5-8 with TRBJ2-1; 9 bases agree with TRBD2. CDR3 length: 12 amino acids. The germline V gene encodes CDR1 SGHTS and CDR2 YDEGEE. The CDR3 DNA reads as TGTGCCAGCAGGTGGAGGGCGGGAGGGAACCTCTTC. As protein: CASRWRAGGNLF.

This clonotype showed up many times. This chain connects TRBV20-1 to TRBJ2-1; D not certain. Germline V gives CDR1 DFQATT, CDR2 SNEGSKA (reference sequence). The CDR3 is 18 residues long. Trimming left V 0 bases short and J 3 bases short, with 21 bases between. The CDR3 spells CSARDWNRVGISYNEQFF. CDR3 sequence (DNA): TGCAGTGCTAGAGATTGGAACCGCGTGGGGATTAGCTACAATGAGCAGTTCTTC.

At least ten counts were recorded for this clonotype. This sequence joins TRBV7-8 and TRBJ2-5, with 9 positions matching TRBD2. V lost 4 bases, J lost 6 bases, and 6 bases stayed unmatched. The CDR3 has 14 residues. Germline V gives CDR1 SGHVS, CDR2 FQNEAQ. CDR3 DNA: TGTGCCAGCAGCTACCTAGCGGGGATACAGACCCAGTACTTC. This codes for CASSYLAGIQTQYF.

This clonotype has ten or more counts. The V call is TRBV6-1, the J call TRBJ2-1; D unresolved. Trimming took 8 bases from V and 9 from J, leaving 17 bases between them. Germline CDR1 MNHNS, CDR2 SASEGT. This CDR3 is 13 amino acids long. The CDR3: CASRARALVEQFF. DNA for the CDR3: TGTGCCAGCCGGGCTAGGGCGTTAGTTGAGCAGTTCTTC.

Ten or more counts support this clonotype. The V and J genes are TRBV5-1 and TRBJ2-1, with TRBD2 identical over 8 bases. V trimming: 5 bases; J trimming: 6 bases; junction bases outside the gene matches: 7. Germline V gene lookup returns CDR1 SGHRS and CDR2 YFSETQ. This CDR3 is built from 14 residues. The CDR3 sequence is CASRGGRTSNEQFF. As DNA, the CDR3 is TGCGCCAGCAGAGGCGGGAGGACATCCAATGAGCAGTTCTTC.

This chain links TRBV7-9 with TRBJ2-5; TRBD2 is a possible D gene (6 bases). Trimming stripped 4 bases from V and 1 base from J, with 16 bases between. Germline lookup yields CDR1 SEHNR and CDR2 FQNEAQ (reference sequence). The CDR3 is made up of 16 amino acids. The CDR3 protein is CASSSRPGLRQETQYF. CDR3 DNA sequence: TGTGCCAGCAGCTCCCGCCCGGGACTGCGCCAAGAGACCCAGTACTTC.

This clonotype showed up many times. This CDR3 reads CASSDWVQSSYEQYF. The DNA of the CDR3 is TGTGCCAGCAGTGATTGGGTCCAGAGCTCCTACGAGCAGTACTTC. The chain has TRBV2 and TRBJ2-7, with unresolved D. Germline V gives CDR1 SNHLY, CDR2 FYNNEI. The ends were cut back, 3 bases at V and 0 bases at J, with 12 bases in the middle. The CDR3 is 15 residues long.

This clonotype was recorded many times. The chain is built from TRBV28 and TRBJ2-1; TRBD2 matches at 7 bases. The CDR3 extends over 15 amino acids. Trimming took 8 bases from V and 6 from J; bases not matched to a gene: 13. Germline CDR1 and CDR2: MDHEN and SYDVKM. The CDR3: CASLSSGLAANEQFF. Here the CDR3 DNA reads TGTGCCAGCCTTTCTTCGGGGCTAGCGGCCAATGAGCAGTTCTTC. The full variable domain, with the rest looked up from reference TRBV28 and TRBJ2-1, is DVKVTQSSRYLVKRTGEKVFLECVQDMDHENMFWYRQDPGLGLRLIYFSYDVKMKEKGDIPEGYSVSREKKERFSLILESASTNQTSMYLCASLSSGLAANEQFFGPGTRLTVL.

This clonotype was detected many times. The genes are TRBV7-8 and TRBJ2-3; the D gene is possibly TRBD2 (5 bases). V gave up 5 bases and J gave up 11 bases, with 17 bases separating them. From germline, CDR1 is SGHVS and CDR2 FQNEAQ. The CDR3 totals 13 residues. DNA of the CDR3: TGTGCCAGCAGCCCCCCTAAAGCGGATGTGCAGTATTTT. Residues: CASSPPKADVQYF. The whole variable domain, remainder taken from reference TRBV7-8 and TRBJ2-3, is GAGVSQSPRYKVAKRGQDVALRCDPISGHVSLFWYQQALGQGPEFLTYFQNEAQLDKSGLPSDRFFAERPEGSVSTLKIQRTQQEDSAVYLCASSPPKADVQYFGPGTRLTVL.

The gene calls are TRBV11-2 and TRBJ2-7, with no clear D. Germline CDR1 reads SGHAT; CDR2 reads FQNNGV. Deletions cut 5 bases from V and 2 bases from J, with 16 bases between. This CDR3 is built from 15 residues. The CDR3 DNA reads TGTGCCAGCAGCCTACGGATGGCATTAACCTACGAGCAGTACTTC. Protein: CASSLRMALTYEQYF.

This clonotype appeared many times. Here the CDR3 DNA reads TGCAGCGTTGGGGCCACAGGGGAGCTGTTTTTT. Protein sequence: CSVGATGELFF. The chain has TRBV29-1 and TRBJ2-2; no firm D call. CDR1 and CDR2 from the germline V gene are SQVTM and ANQGSEA. Trimming pared 4 bases from V and 8 bases from J, leaving 8 bases between. The CDR3 runs 11 residues.

This clonotype has a count of ten or more. The chain has TRBV29-1 and TRBJ2-2; tentative D call: TRBD1 (6 bases). CDR3 length: 14 residues. Germline loops: CDR1 SQVTM, CDR2 ANQGSEA. Trimming removed 7 bases at V and 5 bases at J, with 17 bases between. The DNA for the CDR3 is TGCAGCGCTGAGACAGGCAGTAGGACCGGGGAGCTGTTTTTT. This encodes CSAETGSRTGELFF.

There are many counts of this clonotype. This chain uses TRBV7-9 with TRBJ2-4; D possibly uses TRBD1 or TRBD2 (5 bases each). V lost 1 base to trimming and J lost 1 base, with 8 bases between them. The CDR3 consists of 15 residues. CDR1 and CDR2 (germline): SEHNR, FQNEAQ (reference sequence). CDR3 DNA sequence: TGTGCCAGCAGCTTAGATGGGGGTGCCAAAAACATTCAGTACTTC. Translating it yields CASSLDGGAKNIQYF.

This clonotype was seen ten or more times. This chain connects TRBV28 to TRBJ2-2; 7 bases line up with TRBD2. Germline values: CDR1 MDHEN, CDR2 SYDVKM. V gave up 9 bases and J gave up 4 bases; unmatched junction bases: 8. The CDR3 extends over 14 amino acids. CDR3 protein: CASSWGGITGELFF. CDR3 bases: TGTGCCAGTTCCTGGGGGGGGATCACCGGGGAGCTGTTTTTT. The full variable domain, completed using reference TRBV28 and TRBJ2-2, is DVKVTQSSRYLVKRTGEKVFLECVQDMDHENMFWYRQDPGLGLRLIYFSYDVKMKEKGDIPEGYSVSREKKERFSLILESASTNQTSMYLCASSWGGITGELFFGEGSRLTVL.

This clonotype was recorded only once. This may be a read error: a much more frequent sequence differs by one nucleotide. V gene TRBV9 combines with J gene TRBJ2-7; tentative D call: TRBD2 (6 bases). Trimming took off 0 bases at V and 0 bases at J, with 13 bases between the two ends. This CDR3 has 16 residues. The germline V gene has CDR1 SGDLS and CDR2 YYNGEE. The CDR3 region is CASSVGVAESSYEQYF. The DNA for the CDR3 is TGTGCCAGCAGCGTAGGGGTAGCGGAAAGCTCCTACGAGCAGTACTTC.

This clonotype appeared many times. The gene calls are TRBV4-3 and TRBJ2-1; TRBD2 matches at 12 bases. The V gene end was trimmed by 8 bases and the J gene end by 7 bases; junction bases not matched to a gene: 9. Germline V gene data show CDR1 as LGHNA and CDR2 as YSLEER. The CDR3 runs to 15 residues. CDR3 bases: TGCGCCAGCGCTCTAGCGGGAGGGCCGGTGAATGAGCAGTTCTTC. Amino acids: CASALAGGPVNEQFF.

This clonotype appeared many times. J is TRBJ2-3 and V is TRBV3-1; TRBD2 might be the D (5 bases). The germline gives CDR1 LGHDT, CDR2 YNNKEL (reference sequence). The CDR3 is made up of 15 amino acids. Trimming took off 1 base at V and 2 bases at J, with 10 bases between the two ends. CDR3 nucleotide sequence: TGTGCCAGCAGCCAAGGAACGGGGAACACAGATACGCAGTATTTT. Amino acid sequence: CASSQGTGNTDTQYF.